These 7 T cell receptor beta chains were sequenced from one sample in a study of T cell repertoires in cytomegalovirus infection. No antigen is known for these receptors. TCRdb independently ran MiXCR on the reads; one entry per CDR3 protein. Altogether fewer than 1,000,000 distinct CDR3 sequences are present, about a third being singletons, with the ten largest covering more than 12%. The sequencing used cultured CD8+ T cells from PBMCs, collected from culture after CMV antigen stimulation. The origin of the receptors is a human donor in good health (CMV status not recorded). Some clones in this sample may be carry-over from other donors' samples.

There are many counts of this clonotype. The chain is built from TRBV7-8 and TRBJ1-2; the D gene is possibly TRBD1 (5 bases). V shed 6 bases and J shed 2 bases, with 10 bases lying between them. CDR1 and CDR2 from the germline V gene are SGHVS and FQNEAQ. There are 13 residues in the CDR3. CDR3 DNA: TGTGCCAGCAGGGGTGACAGAAACTATGGCTACACCTTC. It codes for CASRGDRNYGYTF.

The chain is built from TRBV27 and TRBJ1-2, with 8 bases matching TRBD1. The CDR3 has 11 amino acids. V lost 9 bases and J lost 8; bases outside the gene matches: 5. Germline assignment: CDR1 MNHEY and CDR2 SMNVEV (reference sequence). For the CDR3, the DNA is TGTGCCAGTGGGACAGGTGGCGGCTACACCTTC. This gives the protein CASGTGGGYTF.

A few counts support this clonotype. The chain is built from TRBV4-1 and TRBJ2-1; tentatively, D is TRBD1 or TRBD2 (5 bases each). V lost 4 bases and J lost 8, with 21 bases in between. There are 16 residues in the CDR3. Germline V gives CDR1 MGHRA, CDR2 YSYEKL. In DNA form, the CDR3 reads TGCGCCAGCAGCCCCTTGGGGGTTTCTTATGTCGATGAGCAGTTCTTC. Amino acids: CASSPLGVSYVDEQFF.

The rearrangement joins TRBV27 to TRBJ1-1; 7 positions match TRBD1. Germline CDR1 MNHEY, CDR2 SMNVEV (reference sequence). V trimming: 6 bases; J trimming: 2 bases; junction bases outside the gene matches: 9. This CDR3 comprises 15 residues. The CDR3 protein is CASRARGQSNTEAFF. In DNA, the CDR3 is TGTGCCAGCAGGGCAAGGGGACAGTCTAACACTGAAGCTTTCTTT.

V is TRBV7-2 and J is TRBJ2-1; D is ambiguous. From germline, CDR1 is SGHTA and CDR2 FQGNSA. CDR3 size: 14 residues. V lost 1 base, J lost 9 bases, and 13 bases lay in between. The CDR3 loop reads CASSLGNYRGEQFF. The CDR3 DNA is TGTGCCAGCAGCTTAGGGAACTACCGAGGTGAGCAGTTCTTC.

On this clonotype: An end of the junction differs from the germline gene, which may be a read error. The chain is built from TRBV4-3 and TRBJ2-1, with D perhaps assigned TRBD1 or TRBD2 (5 bases each). Germline CDR1 LGHNA, CDR2 YSLEER. CDR3 length: 13 residues. CDR3 nucleotide sequence: TGCGCTAGCAGCCAAGAGGGGCGAGGTGAGCAGTTCTTC. Encoded protein: CASSQEGRGEQFF.

This clonotype occurred a few times. The V gene is TRBV24-1, the J gene TRBJ2-1, with 8 bases that match TRBD1. J gave up 9 bases and V 6 bases, and 12 bases lay outside the gene matches. Germline CDR1 and CDR2: KGHDR and SFDVKD. This CDR3 contains 15 residues. CDR3 DNA sequence: TGTGCCACCAGTCTCGGGACAGGCCCCTATGGTGAGCAGTTCTTC. Its protein is CATSLGTGPYGEQFF.